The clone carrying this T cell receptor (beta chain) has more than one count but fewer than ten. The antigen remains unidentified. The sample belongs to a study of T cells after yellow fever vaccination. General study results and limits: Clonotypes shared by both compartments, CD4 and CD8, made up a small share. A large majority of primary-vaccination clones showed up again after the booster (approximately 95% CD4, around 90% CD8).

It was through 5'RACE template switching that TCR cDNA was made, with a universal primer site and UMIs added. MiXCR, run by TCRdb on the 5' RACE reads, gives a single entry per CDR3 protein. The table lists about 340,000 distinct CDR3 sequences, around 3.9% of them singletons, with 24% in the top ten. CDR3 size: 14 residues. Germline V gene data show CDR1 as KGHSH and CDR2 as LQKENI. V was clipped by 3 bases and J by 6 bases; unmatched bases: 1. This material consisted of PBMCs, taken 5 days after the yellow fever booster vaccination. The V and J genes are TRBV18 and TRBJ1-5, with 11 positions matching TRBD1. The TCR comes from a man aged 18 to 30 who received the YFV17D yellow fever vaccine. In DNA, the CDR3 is TGTGCCAGCTCACCGGACAGGGGGCGTCAGCCCCAGCATTTT. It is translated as CASSPDRGRQPQHF.